Listed below are T cell receptor beta chains from one sample, sequenced in a study of cytomegalovirus exposure and HLA in healthy donors. Sequencing was performed with immunoSEQ multiplex PCR; in TCRdb, only in-frame clones are kept and a portion is missing. There are under 200,000 clones in the sample; around 80% occur only once, and over 4.5% lies in the top ten. Sequencing used PBMCs. These receptor sequences come from a male donor in good health and CMV-seronegative. Both conserved end residues are trimmed from each CDR3. D genes are given only for firm matches.

V: TRBV5-1; D: NA; J: TRBJ2-7; CDR3: ASSLGQGLHTYEQY
V: TRBV15; D: TRBD1; J: TRBJ1-1; CDR3: ATSSTTGIGTEAF
V: TRBV4-1; D: TRBD2; J: TRBJ2-3; CDR3: ASRTTLAGDTDTQY
V: TRBV11-1; D: TRBD2; J: TRBJ2-3; CDR3: ASSPGLARDTQY
V: TRBV4-1; D: NA; J: TRBJ1-2; CDR3: ASSHPTGVGAYGYT
V: TRBV6-1; D: NA; J: TRBJ2-7; CDR3: ASSEYVSYEQY
V: TRBV5-8; D: NA; J: TRBJ1-1; CDR3: ASSSYRRNTEAF
V: TRBV19; D: NA; J: TRBJ2-7; CDR3: ASSISSDLSSYEQY
V: TRBV5-1; D: TRBD2; J: TRBJ2-3; CDR3: ASSRGSGDTDTQY
V: TRBV6-1; D: NA; J: TRBJ1-2; CDR3: ASSATSGYGYT
V: TRBV4-2; D: TRBD1; J: NA; CDR3: ASSQSRDSLYEQY
V: TRBV5-8; D: TRBD1; J: NA; CDR3: ASSFGLDRGSYEQY
V: TRBV5-4; D: NA; J: TRBJ2-7; CDR3: ASRLGKGAYEQY
V: TRBV4-1; D: NA; J: TRBJ1-5; CDR3: ASSQAGLGNQPQH
V: TRBV9; D: NA; J: TRBJ2-7; CDR3: ASSVDGVEQY
V: TRBV30; D: TRBD1; J: TRBJ2-5; CDR3: AWTGGETQY
V: TRBV15; D: TRBD1; J: TRBJ2-1; CDR3: ATSRGRGQGNEQF
V: TRBV2; D: TRBD1; J: TRBJ1-2; CDR3: ASRGQGAPSGYT
V: TRBV5-1; D: TRBD1; J: TRBJ1-2; CDR3: ASSPGVGSRDRGGYT
V: TRBV7-9; D: TRBD1; J: TRBJ1-2; CDR3: ASSLEQGAGGYT
V: TRBV7-2; D: NA; J: TRBJ1-1; CDR3: ASSQGREGNAF
V: TRBV29-1; D: TRBD1; J: TRBJ2-7; CDR3: SVECQGADEQY
V: TRBV6-5; D: NA; J: TRBJ2-5; CDR3: ASSTGTTQETQY
V: TRBV19; D: NA; J: TRBJ1-1; CDR3: ASRRRDTEAF
V: TRBV6-5; D: TRBD2; J: NA; CDR3: ASQTSGGYEQY
V: TRBV6-1; D: TRBD1; J: TRBJ2-7; CDR3: ASSEGGTDYEQY
V: TRBV7-9; D: NA; J: TRBJ2-6; CDR3: ASSHPTRRPSGANVLT
V: TRBV5-8; D: TRBD2; J: TRBJ2-7; CDR3: ASSSGTSGKYEQY
V: TRBV9; D: NA; J: TRBJ1-1; CDR3: ASSTQGGTEAF
V: TRBV7-2; D: TRBD2; J: TRBJ2-3; CDR3: AGGRGFTDTQY
V: TRBV6-5; D: NA; J: TRBJ2-1; CDR3: ASSYGQGGFYNEQF
V: TRBV6-5; D: NA; J: TRBJ2-7; CDR3: ASSYSRDEQY
V: TRBV7-9; D: TRBD1; J: TRBJ1-1; CDR3: ASSPGTGKGTTEAF
V: TRBV5-4; D: TRBD1; J: TRBJ1-6; CDR3: ASSSSQGAWDSPLH
V: TRBV10-3; D: NA; J: TRBJ1-4; CDR3: AISDRVGEKLF
V: TRBV30; D: TRBD2; J: TRBJ2-2; CDR3: AWNGLAGVTGGELF
V: TRBV19; D: NA; J: TRBJ1-1; CDR3: ASSPGGAEAF
V: TRBV19; D: TRBD1; J: TRBJ1-5; CDR3: ASSPGQRSNQPQH
V: TRBV9; D: TRBD2; J: TRBJ2-2; CDR3: ASSVTSGSSGTGELF
V: TRBV6-6; D: TRBD1; J: TRBJ2-5; CDR3: ASSYSSTGGKTQY
V: TRBV29-1; D: NA; J: TRBJ1-2; CDR3: SASGGNYGYT
V: TRBV6-1; D: TRBD1; J: TRBJ1-2; CDR3: ASSEGTGSVYGYT
V: TRBV7-9; D: TRBD2; J: TRBJ2-3; CDR3: ASSLAGANTDTQY
V: TRBV7-3; D: NA; J: TRBJ2-3; CDR3: ASSLVGTSTSTDTQY
V: TRBV2; D: TRBD1; J: TRBJ1-5; CDR3: ASRRQGDSNQPQH
V: TRBV7-8; D: NA; J: TRBJ2-7; CDR3: ASSLEIRVSYEQY
V: TRBV5-4; D: TRBD1; J: TRBJ2-1; CDR3: ASSLAGGIGNEQF